The 23 T cell receptor beta chains given below trace back to one sample, sequenced in a study of molecular identifiers for immune sequencing clone quantification. One entry per CDR3 protein results from TCRdb running MiXCR on the PCR reads. The repertoire holds 50,000 to 70,000 distinct CDR3 sequences, 18% seen once, with 1.5% to 1.9% in the top ten. Material: naive CD8+ T cells from blood, with Jurkat cell RNA spiked in. The subset: FACS-sorted CD8+CD4-CCR7+CD45RA+ naive T cells. These receptors were obtained from a human donor in good health. Some libraries in this study had Jurkat cell RNA spiked in.

Many counts were recorded for this clonotype. V gene TRBV7-9 combines with J gene TRBJ2-3, with TRBD2 matching 12 bases. The germline V gene has CDR1 SEHNR and CDR2 FQNEAQ (reference sequence). V shed 2 bases and J 3 bases; nucleotides not matched to a gene: 12. The CDR3 contains 19 residues. This CDR3 is CASSLPTGVLAGGTDTQYF. DNA of the CDR3: TGTGCCAGCAGCTTACCCACGGGGGTACTAGCGGGAGGAACAGATACGCAGTATTTT.

This clonotype has ten or more counts. The gene calls are TRBV28 and TRBJ2-5; perhaps TRBD2 as D (5 bases). V was clipped by 2 bases and J by 5 bases, with 9 bases between them. The CDR3 contains 13 residues. Germline V CDR1 and CDR2: MDHEN, SYDVKM. The DNA for the CDR3 is TGTGCCAGCAGTTTAGAGGGTTTTGAGACCCAGTACTTC. This gives the protein CASSLEGFETQYF. Filled out from reference TRBV28 and TRBJ2-5, the complete variable domain reads DVKVTQSSRYLVKRTGEKVFLECVQDMDHENMFWYRQDPGLGLRLIYFSYDVKMKEKGDIPEGYSVSREKKERFSLILESASTNQTSMYLCASSLEGFETQYFGPGTRLLVL.

Worth noting for this clonotype: Being one base from a much bigger clone, this may be a read error. V is TRBV3-1 and J is TRBJ2-1; 9 bases are a match to TRBD1. The CDR3 loop spans 17 amino acids. The trim removed 1 base at V and 5 bases at J, leaving 9 bases unmatched. CDR1 is LGHDT and CDR2 is YNNKEL in the germline V gene (reference sequence). The CDR3 region is CASSQAPKTGGDNEQFF. CDR3 coding DNA: TGTGCCAGCAGCCAAGCCCCCAAGACAGGGGGGGACAATGAGCAGTTCTTC.

This clonotype was found a few times. The chain links TRBV12-3 or TRBV12-4 to TRBJ2-1; TRBD1 might be the D (6 bases). V shed 1 base and J shed 8 bases, with 12 bases lying between them. The CDR3 extends over 14 amino acids. In nucleotides, the CDR3 is TGTGCCAGCAGTTTAGAGACAGGTCCCTATGAGCAGTTCTTC. Its translation: CASSLETGPYEQFF.

Details on this clonotype: This may arise from a read error, as a much more abundant clone is one base away. This chain uses TRBV24-1 with TRBJ2-3; tentative D call: TRBD2 (5 bases). Germline values: CDR1 KGHDR, CDR2 SFDVKD. The CDR3 has 14 amino acids. The CDR3 loop is CPTSEPQEPRAQYF. CDR3 bases: TGTCCCACCAGTGAACCGCAGGAACCGCGGGCGCAGTATTTT.

Worth noting for this clonotype: This clone may be a read error of a much larger clone one base away. For the CDR3, the DNA is TGCAGCACCGACAGCACCGGGGAGCTGTTTTTT. It encodes CSTDSTGELFF. The V and J genes are TRBV29-1 and TRBJ2-2; D is possibly TRBD1 (5 bases). CDR1 and CDR2 (germline): SQVTM, ANQGSEA. The V end was cut by 8 bases, the J end by 4 bases, with 8 bases between. This CDR3 is built from 11 residues.

The sample holds many counts of this clonotype. This chain connects TRBV10-1 to TRBJ2-7, with D unclear. This CDR3 has 12 amino acids. V was clipped by 2 bases and J by 2 bases, with 4 bases between them. Per germline, CDR1 WNHNN and CDR2 SYGVQD (reference sequence). The CDR3 reads CASSETTYEQYF. DNA of the CDR3: TGCGCCAGCAGTGAGACTACCTACGAGCAGTACTTC.

A word on this clonotype: A much more abundant neighbour one base away suggests this may be a read error. The rearrangement joins TRBV27 to TRBJ2-2, with a tentative D call TRBD2 (5 bases). The germline CDR1 and CDR2 sequences are MNHEY and SMNVEV (reference sequence). CDR3 length: 12 residues. In nucleotides, the CDR3 is TGTGCCAGCAGTACAGTAACCGGGGAGCTGTCTTTT. It yields the protein CASSTVTGELSF.

Notes on this clonotype: This clone may be a read error of a much larger clone one base away. V is TRBV19 and J is TRBJ1-2, with D possibly matching TRBD1 (5 bases). The CDR3 has 15 residues. Germline V gives CDR1 LNHDA, CDR2 SQIVND (reference sequence). CDR3 sequence reads: CGTNLIAGVPYGYTF. CDR3 nucleotide sequence: TGTGGCACCAACCTAATTGCGGGGGTCCCCTATGGCTACACCTTC.

The sample holds many counts of this clonotype. The chain employs TRBV20-1 and TRBJ2-1, with D possibly being TRBD1 or TRBD2 (5 bases each). Germline V gene lookup returns CDR1 DFQATT and CDR2 SNEGSKA (reference sequence). V was trimmed by 0 bases and J by 0 bases, leaving 15 bases between them. This CDR3 is 17 amino acids long. CDR3 region: CSARDTGTESSYNEQFF. The CDR3 DNA is TGCAGTGCTAGAGATACCGGGACCGAGAGCTCCTACAATGAGCAGTTCTTC.

This clonotype came up many times. The CDR3 protein is CASSRGTGELFF. In nucleotides, the CDR3 is TGTGCCAGCAGCAGGGGCACCGGGGAGCTGTTTTTT. This rearrangement joins TRBV7-9 to TRBJ2-2; TRBD1 might be the D (5 bases). This CDR3 has 12 residues. The germline V gene has CDR1 SEHNR and CDR2 FQNEAQ (reference sequence). The V gene lost 5 bases and the J gene lost 4 bases, with 5 bases spanning the gap.

There are many counts of this clonotype. The chain recombines TRBV29-1 with TRBJ2-1; maybe TRBD2 (6 bases). The length of the CDR3 is 15 residues. Germline CDR1 is SQVTM and CDR2 is ANQGSEA. V was clipped by 2 bases and J by 5 bases, with 16 bases between them. The CDR3 DNA follows: TGCAGCGTTGAAATCTGGGGGGAGACAGACAATGAGCAGTTCTTC. Its translation: CSVEIWGETDNEQFF.

Only a few counts were recorded for this clonotype. The V call is TRBV6-2 or TRBV6-3, the J call TRBJ2-1; no clear D gene. The CDR3 loop spans 14 amino acids. CDR1 is MNHEY and CDR2 is SVGEGT in the germline V gene. V lost 3 bases, J lost 2 bases, and 8 bases lay in between. As DNA, the CDR3 is TGTGCCAGCAGTTATGTGAGGACCTACAATGAGCAGTTCTTC. Protein sequence: CASSYVRTYNEQFF.

There are a few counts of this clonotype. The chain carries TRBV9 and TRBJ2-1, with D possibly matching TRBD1 (6 bases). The germline V gene encodes CDR1 SGDLS and CDR2 YYNGEE. Trimming took 0 bases from V and 5 from J, leaving 21 bases between them. The CDR3 sequence is 18 residues long. CDR3 sequence: CASSVVRRTTPGDNEQFF. CDR3 coding DNA: TGTGCCAGCAGCGTAGTGAGAAGAACTACCCCAGGGGACAATGAGCAGTTCTTC.

This clonotype was seen at least ten times. V gene TRBV6-1 combines with J gene TRBJ2-3, with D possibly being TRBD1 (6 bases). Germline V gene data show CDR1 as MNHNS and CDR2 as SASEGT. V was clipped by 5 bases and J by 2 bases, with 14 bases between them. The CDR3 has 15 residues. Written as DNA, the CDR3 is TGTGCCAGCAGTTCCGGGACATCCACCACAGATACGCAGTATTTT. Translation gives CASSSGTSTTDTQYF.

This clonotype was seen at least ten times. The chain employs TRBV21-1 and TRBJ2-4; the table's D gene call, TRBD1, was not cross checked with the DNA. TRBV21-1 is assigned pseudogene status. The CDR3 is made up of 16 amino acids. CDR3 coding DNA: TGTGCCAGCAGCATTCCGGGACCCCGTACCCAAAACATTCAGTACTTC. It encodes CASSIPGPRTQNIQYF.

This clonotype was detected a few times. The genes are TRBV12-5 and TRBJ1-6; D is undetermined. The germline V gene has CDR1 LGHNT and CDR2 FRNRAP. Trimming cost V 1 base and J 6 bases, with 7 bases left between them. The length of the CDR3 is 14 residues. This CDR3 reads CASGLGLPNSPLHF. The CDR3 nucleotides read TGTGCTAGTGGTTTGGGGCTCCCTAATTCACCCCTCCACTTT.

This clonotype was seen ten or more times. This rearrangement joins TRBV10-2 to TRBJ2-1, with 8 bases identical to TRBD2. The CDR3 is made up of 16 amino acids. CDR1 is WSHSY and CDR2 is SAAADI in the germline V gene. Trimming took 2 bases from V and 7 from J; bases not matched to a gene: 10. The CDR3 sequence: CASSERGGGPRNEQFF. CDR3 DNA: TGCGCCAGCAGTGAGCGGGGGGGAGGGCCTCGGAATGAGCAGTTCTTC.

To note about this clonotype: This may be a read error: a much more frequent sequence differs by one nucleotide. The gene calls are TRBV19 and TRBJ1-1; no firm D call. Germline CDR1 and CDR2: LNHDA and SQIVND (reference sequence). The CDR3 consists of 17 residues. Trimming shortened V by 5 bases and J by 0 bases, and 19 bases separated the two germline ends. The CDR3 protein is CASSEPLREKVNTEAFF. The CDR3 bases are TGTGCCAGTAGTGAACCGTTGCGGGAGAAAGTGAACACTGAAGCTTTCTTT. Filled out from reference TRBV19 and TRBJ1-1, the complete variable domain reads DGGITQSPKYLFRKEGQNVTLSCEQNLNHDAMYWYRQDPGQGLRLIYYSQIVNDFQKGDIAEGYSVSREKKESFPLTVTSAQKNPTAFYLCASSEPLREKVNTEAFFGQGTRLTVV.

This clonotype was recorded at least ten times. The V call is TRBV7-8, the J call TRBJ2-4; D unresolved. Trimming took 5 bases from V and 10 from J, leaving 21 bases between them. Germline CDR1 is SGHVS and CDR2 is FQNEAQ. CDR3 length: 15 amino acids. The chain's CDR3 is CASSPSGMSEAIQYF. As DNA, the CDR3 is TGTGCCAGCAGCCCTTCTGGCATGTCTGAGGCTATTCAGTACTTC.

This clonotype came up many times. The chain combines TRBV6-2 or TRBV6-3 with TRBJ2-6; tentatively, D is TRBD2 (5 bases). V was trimmed by 6 bases and J by 2 bases, leaving 11 bases between them. The CDR3 contains 15 residues. Germline CDR1 reads MNHEY; CDR2 reads SVGEGT. The CDR3 coding sequence is TGTGCCAGCAGACGGGGAAAGACTGGGGCCAACGTCCTGACTTTC. It yields the protein CASRRGKTGANVLTF.

This clonotype was picked up many times. The J gene is TRBJ2-3, the V gene TRBV29-1, with TRBD2 matching 10 bases. The J segment lost 6 bases and the V segment lost 0 bases, leaving 12 bases of the junction unmatched. This CDR3 has 17 amino acids. CDR1 and CDR2 from the germline V gene are SQVTM and ANQGSEA. The CDR3 region is CSVEDWSASGRSDTQYF. CDR3 DNA: TGCAGCGTTGAAGATTGGTCAGCTAGCGGGAGATCGGATACGCAGTATTTT.

This clonotype occurred many times. This sequence joins TRBV6-1 and TRBJ2-7, with TRBD2 as a possible D gene (5 bases). Germline assignment: CDR1 MNHNS and CDR2 SASEGT. V lost 3 bases and J lost 0, with 18 bases in between. This CDR3 is built from 17 residues. The CDR3 spells CASSEGRYRGSSYEQYF. CDR3 coding DNA: TGTGCCAGCAGTGAGGGTCGTTACCGGGGAAGCTCCTACGAGCAGTACTTC.